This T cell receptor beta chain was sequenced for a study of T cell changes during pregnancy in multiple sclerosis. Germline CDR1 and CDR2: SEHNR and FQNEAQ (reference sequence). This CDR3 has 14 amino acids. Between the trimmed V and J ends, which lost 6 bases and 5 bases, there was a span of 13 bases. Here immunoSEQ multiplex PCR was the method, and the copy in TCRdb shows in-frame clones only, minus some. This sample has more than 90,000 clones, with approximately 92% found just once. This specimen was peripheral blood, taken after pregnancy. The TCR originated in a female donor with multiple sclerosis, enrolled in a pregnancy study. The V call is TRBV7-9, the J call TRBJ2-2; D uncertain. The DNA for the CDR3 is TGTGCCAGCAGAGGCCCCCACGGGACCGGGGAGCTGTTTTTT. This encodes CASRGPHGTGELFF.